The next 27 T cell receptor beta chains were all read from a single sample in a study of CD8 T cells in ankylosing spondylitis (dated by TCRdb to the late 2010s). Library construction relied on 5' RACE. These reads were obtained on an Illumina HiSeq 2500. The public reads were reprocessed in TCRdb via fastp at Q25 and MiXCR, keeping in-frame beta chains. Identical CDR3 protein sequences are pooled into one entry, listed with their most common genes and DNA. Here the sample has approximately 340,000 distinct CDR3 sequences; around 15% occur a single time. Around 1% of the sample comes from the top ten. Material: blood, either unsorted or a sorted T cell fraction (not recorded which). The receptor set was obtained from a male donor with ankylosing spondylitis or in good health (not recorded which).

J is TRBJ1-1 and V is TRBV7-9; perhaps TRBD1 as D (5 bases). The CDR3 runs 14 residues. Trimming removed 5 bases at V and 6 bases at J, with 16 bases between. Germline V gene lookup returns CDR1 SEHNR and CDR2 FQNEAQ (reference sequence). The CDR3 DNA sequence: TGTGCCAGCAGCCTCTCGGGACCACCGTCTGAAGCTTTCTTT. Translating it yields CASSLSGPPSEAFF.

This chain links TRBV7-2 with TRBJ2-1; D unresolved. The CDR3 spans 14 residues. V lost 5 bases and J 5 bases, leaving 13 bases between the germline ends. Germline loops: CDR1 SGHTA, CDR2 FQGNSA. The CDR3 loop is CASSPAVEHNEQFF. Written as DNA, the CDR3 is TGTGCCAGCAGCCCTGCCGTTGAACACAATGAGCAGTTCTTC.

The chain is built from TRBV21-1 and TRBJ1-3; TRBD1, the table's D call, was not compared with the DNA. TRBV21-1 is a recognized pseudogene. The CDR3 covers 18 residues. CDR3 protein: CASSSHLEGQYSGNTIYF. In DNA form, the CDR3 reads TGTGCCAGCAGCTCTCACTTGGAGGGACAGTACTCTGGAAACACCATATATTTT.

This chain joins TRBV10-3 and TRBJ2-7, with 7 positions matching TRBD2. This CDR3 spans 13 amino acids. In germline, CDR1 is ENHRY, CDR2 SYGVKD. With 2 bases clipped from V and 7 bases from J, the junction kept 5 bases outside the gene matches. The CDR3 here is CAISEREAREQYF. In DNA form, the CDR3 reads TGTGCCATCAGTGAGCGGGAGGCGAGAGAGCAGTACTTC.

The chain joins TRBV4-1 to TRBJ2-5; D gene ambiguous. V shed 4 bases and J shed 3 bases, with 12 bases lying between them. Germline V CDR1 and CDR2: MGHRA, YSYEKL. The CDR3 is 14 amino acids. CDR3 nucleotides: TGCGCCAGCAGCCCCTGGACGGCAAAAGAGACCCAGTACTTC. Amino acid sequence: CASSPWTAKETQYF.

CDR3 amino acids: CAWAIAGGSDTQYF. The CDR3 DNA reads TGTGCCTGGGCAATAGCGGGGGGATCGGATACGCAGTATTTT. V usage is TRBV30 and J usage is TRBJ2-3, with 10 positions matching TRBD2. Germline V gives CDR1 GTSNPN, CDR2 SVGIG (reference sequence). V trimming: 5 bases; J trimming: 6 bases; junction bases outside the gene matches: 8. CDR3 length equals 14 residues. Based on the CDR3 plus reference TRBV30 and TRBJ2-3, the full variable domain is SQTIHQWPATLVQPVGSPLSLECTVEGTSNPNLYWYRQAAGRGLQLLFYSVGIGQISSEVPQNLSASRPQDRQFILSSKKLLLSDSGFYLCAWAIAGGSDTQYFGPGTRLTVL.

This clonotype was found many times. The rearrangement joins TRBV24-1 to TRBJ2-1; TRBD2 agrees at 10 bases. This CDR3 has 16 amino acids. The J segment lost 6 bases and the V segment lost 4 bases, leaving 8 bases of the junction unmatched. From germline, CDR1 is KGHDR and CDR2 SFDVKD. CDR3 nucleotides: TGTGCCACCAGTGAAACTAGCGGGGCCCATCCCAATGAGCAGTTCTTC. Its protein product is CATSETSGAHPNEQFF.

The chain is built from TRBV5-1 and TRBJ2-7; 8 positions match TRBD1. The CDR3 is 15 residues long. From germline, CDR1 is SGHRS and CDR2 YFSETQ. V lost 3 bases, J lost 2 bases, and 7 bases stayed unmatched. Here the CDR3 DNA reads TGCGCCAGCAGCTATGGACAGGGAGAAACCTACGAGCAGTACTTC. It translates to CASSYGQGETYEQYF.

This clonotype has a count of ten or more. This chain joins TRBV2 and TRBJ1-2, with 9 bases that match TRBD1. This CDR3 has 15 amino acids. After removal of 1 base from V and 8 bases from J, the junction contained 8 bases not matched to a gene. Per the germline V gene, CDR1 is SNHLY and CDR2 is FYNNEI. The CDR3 reads CASSEGLGTGNGYTF. The DNA of the CDR3 is TGTGCCAGCAGTGAAGGCTTAGGGACAGGGAACGGCTACACCTTC.

This clonotype was detected only a few times. The rearrangement uses TRBV10-3 and TRBJ2-6; no clear D. The CDR3 contains 16 residues. Germline assignment: CDR1 ENHRY and CDR2 SYGVKD. V lost 0 bases, J lost 0 bases, and 6 bases lay in between. The CDR3 DNA follows: TGTGCCATCAGTGAGTCTCGGAGCTCTGGGGCCAACGTCCTGACTTTC. This sequence encodes CAISESRSSGANVLTF.

This chain links TRBV6-5 with TRBJ2-1; D not resolved. Trimming cost V 0 bases and J 7 bases, with 7 bases left between them. From germline, CDR1 is MNHEY and CDR2 SVGAGI. The CDR3 runs 13 residues. The CDR3 DNA sequence: TGTGCCAGCAGTTACTCCCCCGGGAATGAGCAGTTCTTC. This gives the protein CASSYSPGNEQFF.

This clonotype was recorded at least ten times. The rearrangement links TRBV10-3 to TRBJ2-3; possibly TRBD2 for D (5 bases). The CDR3 runs 17 residues. Germline V gene sequence: CDR1 ENHRY, CDR2 SYGVKD. V was pared by 0 bases and J by 0 bases, with 13 bases between. The CDR3 loop is CAISESGSGVSTDTQYF. The CDR3 bases are TGTGCCATCAGTGAGTCGGGGAGCGGCGTTAGCACAGATACGCAGTATTTT.

The DNA of the CDR3 is TGCGCCAGCAGCCAAGGGAGGAGGATACAAGAGACCCAGTACTTC. Amino acids: CASSQGRRIQETQYF. The J gene is TRBJ2-5, the V gene TRBV4-1; possible D gene TRBD2, 5 bases. CDR1 is MGHRA and CDR2 is YSYEKL in the germline V gene. The CDR3 contains 15 residues. Trimming took 1 base from V and 2 from J, leaving 11 bases between them.

In DNA form, the CDR3 reads TGTGCCATCAGTGATGCCAGGGGGGCCTTAGAGACCCAGTACTTC. Translation: CAISDARGALETQYF. This chain uses TRBV10-3 with TRBJ2-5, with a weak D call TRBD1 (7 bases). Germline V gives CDR1 ENHRY, CDR2 SYGVKD. V was clipped by 3 bases and J by 4 bases, with 15 bases between them. The CDR3 totals 15 residues.

This clonotype was detected only a few times. The V call is TRBV11-2, the J call TRBJ2-3, with D unclear. V lost 5 bases and J lost 0, with 9 bases in between. This CDR3 has 14 amino acids. The germline CDR1 and CDR2 sequences are SGHAT and FQNNGV. The CDR3 loop is CASSATISTDTQYF. For the CDR3, the DNA is TGTGCCAGCAGCGCTACTATTAGCACAGATACGCAGTATTTT.

This clonotype was counted many times. The chain is built from TRBV2 and TRBJ2-7; D gene uncertain. Trimming shortened V by 2 bases and J by 2 bases, and 7 bases separated the two germline ends. The CDR3 spans 13 residues. Germline CDR1 reads SNHLY; CDR2 reads FYNNEI. The CDR3 here is CASSERPAYEQYF. The CDR3 region has the DNA TGTGCCAGCAGTGAAAGGCCAGCCTACGAGCAGTACTTC.

The chain is built from TRBV3-1 and TRBJ1-2, with D tentatively TRBD1 (6 bases). The germline V and J ends were trimmed by 2 bases and 8 bases, with 15 bases remaining between them. Per germline, CDR1 LGHDT and CDR2 YNNKEL (reference sequence). The CDR3 has 14 amino acids. CDR3 sequence reads: CASSQQGSTGGYTF. The CDR3 DNA reads as TGTGCCAGCAGCCAACAGGGGAGTACGGGCGGCTACACCTTC.

The genes are TRBV6-1 and TRBJ1-1; 8 positions match TRBD1. This CDR3 region has 15 residues. Germline values: CDR1 MNHNS, CDR2 SASEGT. The junction had 7 bases not matched to a gene; V was cut back by 7 bases and J by 0 bases. Here the CDR3 reads CASTETGAVNTEAFF. The CDR3, as DNA: TGTGCCAGCACCGAGACAGGGGCGGTGAACACTGAAGCTTTCTTT.

This clonotype was seen a handful of times. The J gene is TRBJ2-3, the V gene TRBV4-1; 11 bases are a match to TRBD2. This CDR3 is 19 amino acids long. Germline V gene data show CDR1 as MGHRA and CDR2 as YSYEKL. With V trimmed by 1 base and J by 5 bases, 14 bases remained unmatched. The CDR3 bases are TGCGCCAGCAGCCAAGGAGGAGGCCGTAGCGGGGGGGCGAGAGATACGCAGTATTTT. Translating gives CASSQGGGRSGGARDTQYF.

The sample holds a few counts of this clonotype. The V and J genes are TRBV6-5 and TRBJ2-1; 12 nucleotides match TRBD2. There are 16 residues in the CDR3. Germline lookup yields CDR1 MNHEY and CDR2 SVGAGI. After removal of 2 bases from V and 7 bases from J, the junction contained 6 bases not matched to a gene. CDR3 sequence: CASSYQGLAGGNEQFF. The DNA for the CDR3 is TGTGCCAGCAGTTACCAGGGACTAGCGGGTGGGAATGAGCAGTTCTTC.

CDR3 in amino acids: CASSRLGVAGGQDTQYF. For the CDR3, the DNA is TGTGCCAGCAGTCGCCTGGGGGTAGCGGGAGGCCAAGATACGCAGTATTTT. The chain joins TRBV11-2 to TRBJ2-3; 10 nucleotides line up with TRBD2. V shed 6 bases and J 5 bases; nucleotides not matched to a gene: 14. The CDR3 sequence is 17 residues long. Germline V gene sequence: CDR1 SGHAT, CDR2 FQNNGV.

This clonotype was counted many times. V gene TRBV6-1 combines with J gene TRBJ1-1; no reliable D call. This CDR3 is 11 amino acids long. Germline CDR1 MNHNS, CDR2 SASEGT. Trimming cost V 6 bases and J 4 bases, with 6 bases left between them. In nucleotides, the CDR3 is TGTGCCAGCAGGGTGGGCACTGAAGCTTTCTTT. Protein product: CASRVGTEAFF.

This clonotype appeared a few times. The chain uses TRBV6-1 and TRBJ2-1; TRBD2 aligns across 7 bases. Per the germline V gene, CDR1 is MNHNS and CDR2 is SASEGT. The ends lost 8 bases at V and 6 bases at J; junction bases unmatched: 10. The CDR3 sequence is 14 residues long. CDR3 sequence: CASRSPSGSNEQFF. The CDR3, as DNA: TGTGCCAGCCGGTCGCCTAGCGGATCCAATGAGCAGTTCTTC.

This clonotype was found a few times. The CDR3 reads CASSVFDTEAFF. The CDR3 coding sequence is TGTGCCAGCAGTGTATTCGACACTGAAGCTTTCTTT. The chain uses TRBV6-1 and TRBJ1-1, with no clear D. V was clipped by 4 bases and J by 3 bases, with 6 bases between them. CDR1 is MNHNS, CDR2 SASEGT, per germline. The CDR3 runs 12 residues.

In this sample, this clonotype turned up a few times. The CDR3 sequence is CASSPGVVRATNEKLFF. The DNA for the CDR3 is TGTGCCAGCAGCCCGGGCGTGGTCCGGGCAACTAATGAAAAACTGTTTTTT. The V call is TRBV4-2, the J call TRBJ1-4, with no clear D. V was shortened by 4 bases and J by 0 bases, with 15 bases between the two germline ends. The V gene's germline CDR1 is LGHNA and CDR2 YNFKEQ. The CDR3 spans 17 residues.

V gene TRBV10-3 combines with J gene TRBJ2-3; the D is unclear. Per the germline V gene, CDR1 is ENHRY and CDR2 is SYGVKD. The CDR3 runs to 16 residues. V was trimmed by 0 bases and J by 2 bases, leaving 12 bases between them. The CDR3 DNA is TGTGCCATCAGTGAGTCTGCAGACAAGTTCACAGATACGCAGTATTTT. Translated: CAISESADKFTDTQYF.

This chain uses TRBV10-3 with TRBJ2-2; D gene unclear. CDR1 is ENHRY and CDR2 is SYGVKD in the germline V gene. CDR3 size: 14 residues. The V gene lost 4 bases and the J gene lost 8 bases, with 14 bases spanning the gap. The CDR3 DNA is TGTGCCATCAGTGTTCGCGGTGAGGAGGGGGAGCTGTTTTTT. Its protein is CAISVRGEEGELFF.